Below, one TCR beta chain is given with its context. What it recognizes is unknown. Terminally differentiated effector memory CD45RA+ cells were excluded from the naive CD8 cells, which were CD45RO-negative and positively selected for CCR7. The donors were adults (healthy and HIV-negative) with no recent acute infections or vaccinations. Clones were read by immunoSEQ multiplex PCR, and TCRdb kept only the in-frame ones, dropping some. The sample shows a few million clones, around 93% of them seen only once. Germline CDR1 is SGDLS and CDR2 is YYNGEE. The junction had 8 bases not matched to a gene; V was cut back by 0 bases and J by 7 bases. This CDR3 spans 16 amino acids. The sample is drawn from a study of shared clonotypes between healthy human individuals. On the study more broadly: Three CD4 naive, three CD4 memory, two CD8 naive and one CD8 memory plate were used per donor.

Study results and caveats: The sampled material consisted only of blood, and tissue repertoires are likely to differ. Between a handful of donors, naive CD4 clonotypes were shared at a level of around 4.8%.

The source is a man between 18 and 29 years old in good health. Some clones in this sample may be carry-over from other donors' samples. This chain uses TRBV9 with TRBJ2-1; 9 positions match TRBD2. The sample was naive CD8+ T cells from PBMCs. CDR3: CASSVGAGLAGNEQFF. The DNA of the CDR3 is TGTGCCAGCAGCGTAGGGGCGGGGCTAGCGGGGAATGAGCAGTTCTTC.